This record concerns one TCR beta chain sequence. Its target is not known. Blood got drawn at baseline, again on cycle 4 day 1, and then on cycle 7 day 1. This sample stems from a study of OX40 agonist ivuxolimab in advanced cancers. Study-level background: Those treated in dose escalation had hepatocellular carcinoma, melanoma, renal cell cancer or head and neck cancer. Past anti-PD-1, anti-PD-L1 or anti-CTLA-4 therapy was accepted, and roughly 42% had received some. Overall study findings and caveats: Certain nonresponders likewise exhibited a low normalized T-cell clonal expansion.

Profiled with immunoSEQ multiplex PCR; TCRdb holds only in-frame clones, not every one. The sample contains 40,000 or so clones, approximately 91% of which appear only once. Germline V gene data show CDR1 as ENHRY and CDR2 as SYGVKD. V lost 6 bases to trimming and J lost 0 bases; unmatched junction nucleotides: 4. CDR3 length: 14 residues. The sample in question was CD4+ or CD8+ T cells sorted from blood, obtained in a trial of the OX40 agonist ivuxolimab. This chain connects TRBV10-3 to TRBJ1-2, with 7 bases identical to TRBD1. This TCR was sampled from an adult with an advanced solid tumor such as melanoma, head and neck, liver or kidney cancer. DNA for the CDR3: TGTGCCATCAGATGGGACAGCACTAACTATGGCTACACCTTC. It specifies CAIRWDSTNYGYTF.